The 8 T cell receptor beta chains below were found in one sample sequenced in a study of shared clonotypes between healthy human individuals. Repertoires were generated with immunoSEQ multiplex PCR, while TCRdb's copy carries only in-frame clones and drops some. This table holds approximately 1,500,000 clones, 95% to 99% found once. The sample consisted of naive CD4+ T cells sorted from blood. Subset meaning: CD45RA+ positively selected. The source of these receptors is a man aged 25 to 40 in good health.

This clone occurred once. The rearrangement uses TRBV23-1 and TRBJ1-5, with D unresolved. TRBV23-1 is an ORF, with its function uncertain. The CDR3 length is 15 residues. Trimming stripped 2 bases from V and 1 base from J, with 9 bases between. The CDR3 here is CASSQSYGSNQPQHF. The CDR3 DNA follows: TGCGCCAGCAGTCAAAGTTACGGGAGCAATCAGCCCCAGCATTTT.

The chain has TRBV13 and TRBJ2-7; TRBD2 is a possible D gene (5 bases). Trimming removed 5 bases at V and 1 base at J, with 18 bases between. Germline CDR1 is PRHDT and CDR2 is FYEKMQ (reference sequence). The CDR3 is 16 residues long. The CDR3 reads CASSRAASRASYEQYF. The CDR3 DNA is TGTGCCAGCAGCCGAGCGGCTAGCAGAGCGTCCTACGAGCAGTACTTC.

The chain employs TRBV10-1 and TRBJ2-2, with unresolved D. The V end was cut by 4 bases, the J end by 0 bases, with 24 bases between. CDR3 size: 20 residues. CDR1 WNHNN and CDR2 SYGVQD come from the germline V gene (reference sequence). CDR3 sequence: CASSVESRTRDYSNTGELFF. Here the CDR3 DNA reads TGCGCCAGCAGTGTGGAATCGAGGACGCGAGATTATTCGAACACCGGGGAGCTGTTTTTT.

The DNA for the CDR3 is TGCAGCGTTGGCTACTCTGGACAGAACTCCTACGAGCAGTACTTC. This codes for CSVGYSGQNSYEQYF. This sequence joins TRBV29-1 and TRBJ2-7; TRBD1 might be the D (6 bases). The germline V and J ends were trimmed by 4 bases and 0 bases, with 16 bases remaining between them. From germline, CDR1 is SQVTM and CDR2 ANQGSEA. The length of the CDR3 is 15 residues.

The chain has TRBV2 and TRBJ2-6; 7 nucleotides match TRBD1. CDR1 and CDR2 from the germline V gene are SNHLY and FYNNEI. The CDR3 has 15 residues. V trimming: 6 bases; J trimming: 2 bases; junction bases outside the gene matches: 4. The CDR3 here is CASRQGYTGANVLTF. DNA of the CDR3: TGTGCCAGCAGACAGGGGTATACTGGGGCCAACGTCCTGACTTTC.

V gene TRBV10-3 combines with J gene TRBJ2-7, with 8 bases fitting TRBD1. The germline gives CDR1 ENHRY, CDR2 SYGVKD. The V gene end was trimmed by 6 bases and the J gene end by 3 bases; junction bases not matched to a gene: 7. This CDR3 has 14 residues. CDR3 protein: CAIRQPQGVYEQYF. The CDR3 nucleotides read TGTGCCATCAGACAACCACAGGGGGTCTACGAGCAGTACTTC.

The rearrangement uses TRBV7-9 and TRBJ2-2, with 10 bases aligning to TRBD2. Trimming removed 3 bases from V and 7 bases from J; junction bases left unmatched: 11. This CDR3 region has 17 residues. The germline gives CDR1 SEHNR, CDR2 FQNEAQ (reference sequence). Here the CDR3 DNA reads TGTGCCAGCAGCTTTGGGGCTTCTAGCGGGAGTAGCGGGGAGCTGTTTTTT. Translating it yields CASSFGASSGSSGELFF.

Remarks on this clone: This same CDR3 is encoded by further DNA sequences in the sample. This chain connects TRBV27 to TRBJ2-7; possible D gene TRBD1, 6 bases. Germline CDR1 reads MNHEY; CDR2 reads SMNVEV (reference sequence). This CDR3 has 13 amino acids. Trimming cost V 3 bases and J 1 base, with 7 bases left between them. The CDR3 DNA reads TGTGCCAGCAGTTTCAGGGGTTCCTACGAGCAGTACTTC. It specifies CASSFRGSYEQYF.